This T cell receptor beta chain was identified in a study of OX40 agonist ivuxolimab in advanced cancers. Broader study findings: Part of the nonresponder group also had normalized T-cell clonal expansion that was low.

About this clone: Its antigen is as yet unknown.

The CDR3 contains 12 residues. V was cut by 7 bases and J by 0 bases, with 10 bases left in between. Germline assignment: CDR1 SQVTM and CDR2 ANQGSEA. Here immunoSEQ multiplex PCR was the method, and the copy in TCRdb shows in-frame clones only, minus some. Among tens of thousands of clones listed, over 75% were seen once. The chain has TRBV29-1 and TRBJ2-7, with D perhaps TRBD1 (6 bases). The sequence was collected from an adult with an advanced solid tumor such as melanoma, head and neck, liver or kidney cancer. This specimen was CD4+ or CD8+ T cells sorted from blood, taken in a trial of the OX40 agonist ivuxolimab. The CDR3, as DNA: TGCAGCGCCCGGGACACCTCCTACGAGCAGTACTTC. It is translated as CSARDTSYEQYF.